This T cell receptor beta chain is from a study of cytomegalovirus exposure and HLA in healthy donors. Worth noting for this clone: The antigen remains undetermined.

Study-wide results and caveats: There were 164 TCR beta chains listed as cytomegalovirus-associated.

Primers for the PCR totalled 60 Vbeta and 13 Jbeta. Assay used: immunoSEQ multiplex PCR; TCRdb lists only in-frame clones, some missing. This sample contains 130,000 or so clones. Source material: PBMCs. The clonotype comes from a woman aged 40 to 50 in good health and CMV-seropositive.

This CDR3 reads CASFEVNTEAFF. CDR3 nucleotide sequence: TGTGCCAGCTTTGAGGTGAACACTGAAGCTTTCTTT. The V call is TRBV28, the J call TRBJ1-1; D is unresolved. In germline, CDR1 is MDHEN, CDR2 SYDVKM. V was shortened by 8 bases and J by 0 bases, with 7 bases between the two germline ends. CDR3 length equals 12 residues.